Below are 15 T cell receptor beta chains sequenced from a single sample in a study of shared clonotypes between healthy human individuals. Profiling relied on immunoSEQ multiplex PCR, and the TCRdb table lists in-frame clones only, not all of them. The sample consists of about 1.1 million clones, approximately 77% of them appearing once. Sequencing input: memory CD4+ T cells from PBMCs. The subset is: CD45RA-negative fraction. These receptors were collected from a man aged 18 to 30 in good health. Some clones in this sample may be carry-over from other donors' samples.

The chain is built from TRBV5-1 and TRBJ2-6, with D uncertain. The CDR3 has 16 amino acids. Germline-derived CDR1 and CDR2 are SGHRS and YFSETQ. Trimming pared 0 bases from V and 0 bases from J, leaving 7 bases between. The CDR3 here is CASSLGHTSGANVLTF. The CDR3 bases are TGCGCCAGCAGCTTGGGACACACCTCTGGGGCCAACGTCCTGACTTTC.

The rearrangement links TRBV5-1 to TRBJ2-5; tentatively, D is TRBD2 (5 bases). In germline, CDR1 is SGHRS, CDR2 YFSETQ. This CDR3 region has 14 residues. The V end lost 0 bases, the J end lost 5 bases, and 11 bases lay between the germline ends. The CDR3 DNA reads as TGCGCCAGCAGCTTGGTCGCCCGAGGGGAGACCCAGTACTTC. This encodes CASSLVARGETQYF.

The chain carries TRBV28 and TRBJ2-7; D perhaps matches TRBD2 (6 bases). Trimming took off 7 bases at V and 4 bases at J, with 17 bases between the two ends. Germline V gene data show CDR1 as MDHEN and CDR2 as SYDVKM. This CDR3 region has 14 residues. This CDR3 is CASINLGRSYEQYF. Here the CDR3 DNA reads TGTGCCAGCATTAACCTGGGGAGGTCTTACGAGCAGTACTTC.

The chain combines TRBV7-2 with TRBJ2-5; possibly TRBD2 for D (5 bases). V shed 3 bases and J shed 10 bases, with 15 bases lying between them. The length of the CDR3 is 13 residues. Germline CDR1 SGHTA, CDR2 FQGNSA. The CDR3: CASSFSGPTSQYF. The CDR3 nucleotides are TGTGCCAGCAGCTTCTCCGGGCCCACTAGCCAGTACTTC.

The rearrangement uses TRBV11-2 and TRBJ2-4; D perhaps matches TRBD2 (5 bases). The V gene lost 4 bases and the J gene lost 8 bases, with 15 bases spanning the gap. CDR1 and CDR2 from the germline V gene are SGHAT and FQNNGV. The CDR3 runs to 14 residues. The CDR3 sequence is CASSSMTGVDIQYF. The CDR3 nucleotides read TGTGCCAGCAGCTCGATGACCGGGGTGGACATTCAGTACTTC.

V and J are TRBV7-8 and TRBJ1-2, with a weak D call TRBD1 (6 bases). V dropped 3 bases and J dropped 4 bases, with 12 bases sitting between them. The CDR3 runs 14 residues. Germline V gives CDR1 SGHVS, CDR2 FQNEAQ. The CDR3 DNA sequence: TGTGCCAGCAGCTTGAGCCCAGGGGCCTATGGCTACACCTTC. It codes for CASSLSPGAYGYTF.

This clone was found a few times. The gene calls are TRBV6-4 and TRBJ2-7, with D tentatively TRBD2 (6 bases). There are 16 residues in the CDR3. Per the germline V gene, CDR1 is MRHNA and CDR2 is SNTAGT. V lost 2 bases and J lost 2, with 16 bases in between. CDR3 region: CASSDPERDCTYEQYF. The CDR3, as DNA: TGTGCCAGCAGTGACCCCGAGAGGGACTGTACCTACGAGCAGTACTTC.

This chain uses TRBV10-3 with TRBJ1-6; 7 bases map to TRBD1. With V trimmed by 6 bases and J by 6 bases, 8 bases remained unmatched. The germline V gene has CDR1 ENHRY and CDR2 SYGVKD. CDR3 size: 15 residues. The CDR3 sequence: CAIRKQGIGNSPLHF. CDR3 nucleotide sequence: TGTGCCATCAGGAAACAGGGGATTGGTAATTCACCCCTCCACTTT.

This clone was seen only once. The rearrangement joins TRBV7-2 to TRBJ2-5, with 7 bases that match TRBD2. This CDR3 contains 14 residues. Trimming took 5 bases from V and 5 from J; bases not matched to a gene: 8. The germline gives CDR1 SGHTA, CDR2 FQGNSA. The CDR3 loop reads CASSPLRGYETQYF. The CDR3 coding sequence is TGTGCCAGCAGCCCCTTGCGGGGGTATGAGACCCAGTACTTC. Together with reference TRBV7-2 and TRBJ2-5, the CDR3 gives the full variable domain: GAGVSQSPSNKVTEKGKDVELRCDPISGHTALYWYRQSLGQGLEFLIYFQGNSAPDKSGLPSDRFSAERTGGSVSTLTIQRTQQEDSAVYLCASSPLRGYETQYFGPGTRLLVL.

A few counts support this clone. Other DNA sequences in this specimen translate into the identical CDR3. The J gene is TRBJ1-2, the V gene TRBV15, with D hard to call. In germline, CDR1 is LNHNV, CDR2 YYDKDF (reference sequence). This CDR3 has 12 residues. Between the trimmed V and J ends, which lost 5 bases and 4 bases, there was a span of 8 bases. CDR3 sequence reads: CATSARGYGYTF. The DNA of the CDR3 is TGTGCCACCAGCGCCCGTGGCTATGGCTACACCTTC.

Points on this clone: A much larger clone sits a single nucleotide away, making a read error possible. Different DNA sequences within this sample yield the same CDR3. This sequence joins TRBV5-1 and TRBJ1-2; the match to TRBD1 covers 10 bases. CDR1 is SGHRS, CDR2 YFSETQ, per germline. The CDR3 is made up of 13 amino acids. The ends lost 4 bases at V and 3 bases at J; junction bases unmatched: 0. DNA of the CDR3: TGCGCCAGCAGCGGACAGGGGGACTATGGCTACACCTTC. Amino acids: CASSGQGDYGYTF.

The CDR3, as DNA: TGTGCCATCAGTACGGGACAACCCTACGAGCAGTACTTC. Translated: CAISTGQPYEQYF. This chain links TRBV10-3 with TRBJ2-7, with D perhaps matching TRBD1 (6 bases). The CDR3 runs 13 residues. V shed 5 bases and J shed 2 bases, with 10 bases lying between them. Per germline, CDR1 ENHRY and CDR2 SYGVKD.

The rearrangement links TRBV11-2 to TRBJ2-1; D is unclear. This CDR3 has 15 amino acids. Trimming removed 1 base at V and 9 bases at J, with 16 bases between. Germline V gene data show CDR1 as SGHAT and CDR2 as FQNNGV. The CDR3 sequence is CASSLGGSTPTEQFF. The CDR3 DNA sequence: TGTGCCAGCAGCTTAGGCGGCTCGACACCGACTGAGCAGTTCTTC.

The J gene is TRBJ1-1, the V gene TRBV5-4; tentative D call: TRBD1 (6 bases). CDR3 length: 15 residues. Per the germline V gene, CDR1 is SGHNT and CDR2 is YYREEE (reference sequence). Trimming left V 3 bases short and J 1 base short, with 13 bases between. The CDR3 spells CASSSTATGNTEAFF. The CDR3 bases are TGTGCCAGCAGCTCCACCGCGACAGGGAACACTGAAGCTTTCTTT.

This clone was found once. This rearrangement joins TRBV7-2 to TRBJ2-1; 9 nucleotides match TRBD2. The CDR3 runs 16 residues. Looked up from germline, CDR1 is SGHTA and CDR2 is FQGNSA. Unmatched junction bases numbered 11, after V lost 5 bases and J lost 6 bases. Here the CDR3 reads CASSRRGSGSINEQFF. The CDR3 DNA reads as TGTGCCAGCAGCCGTCGGGGTAGCGGGAGCATCAATGAGCAGTTCTTC.